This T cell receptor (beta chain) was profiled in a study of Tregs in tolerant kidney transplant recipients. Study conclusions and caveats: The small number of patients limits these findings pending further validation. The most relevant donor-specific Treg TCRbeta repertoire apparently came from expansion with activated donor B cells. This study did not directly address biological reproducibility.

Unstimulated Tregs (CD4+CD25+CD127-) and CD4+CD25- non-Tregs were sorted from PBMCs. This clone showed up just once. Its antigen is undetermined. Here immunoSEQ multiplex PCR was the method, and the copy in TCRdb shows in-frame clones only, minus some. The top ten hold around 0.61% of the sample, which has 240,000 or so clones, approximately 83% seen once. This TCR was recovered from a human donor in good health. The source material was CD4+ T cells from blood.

The CDR3 DNA reads TGTGCCAGCACAGCGGGGGCAAACATTCAGTACTTC. Translating it yields CASTAGANIQYF. The rearrangement links TRBV6-5 to TRBJ2-4; 8 bases are shared with TRBD2. The V gene's germline CDR1 is MNHEY and CDR2 SVGAGI. This CDR3 region has 12 residues. J was trimmed by 6 bases and V by 7 bases; bases with no gene match: 2.